This TCR beta chain was sequenced for a study of OX40 agonist ivuxolimab in advanced cancers. Study in general: Of the participants, approximately 36% had some prior anti-PD-1, anti-PD-L1 or anti-CTLA-4 therapy, which was allowed. Notes on the study in general: Mean expanded clone counts were higher in CD8+ than CD4+ T cells. Doses of 0.1 to 3.0 mg/kg were accompanied by clonal expansion of CD4+ and CD8+ blood T cells by week 6.

Here immunoSEQ multiplex PCR was the method, and the copy in TCRdb shows in-frame clones only, minus some. The sample lists nearly 25,000 clones; around 73% were seen once. The germline CDR1 and CDR2 sequences are SGHDN and FVKESK. This CDR3 has 15 amino acids. Trimming at V came to 1 base and at J to 7 bases, leaving 3 bases not matched to a gene. In its sample, this clone ranks as medium-sized. Antigen: not known. The TCR comes from an adult with an advanced solid tumor such as melanoma, head and neck, liver or kidney cancer. The sequencing used CD4+ or CD8+ T cells sorted from blood, collected in a trial of the OX40 agonist ivuxolimab. J is TRBJ1-6 and V is TRBV14; 8 nucleotides line up with TRBD1. The DNA of the CDR3 is TGTGCCAGCAGCCAAGGACAGGGGATCAATTCACCCCTCCACTTT. It codes for CASSQGQGINSPLHF.